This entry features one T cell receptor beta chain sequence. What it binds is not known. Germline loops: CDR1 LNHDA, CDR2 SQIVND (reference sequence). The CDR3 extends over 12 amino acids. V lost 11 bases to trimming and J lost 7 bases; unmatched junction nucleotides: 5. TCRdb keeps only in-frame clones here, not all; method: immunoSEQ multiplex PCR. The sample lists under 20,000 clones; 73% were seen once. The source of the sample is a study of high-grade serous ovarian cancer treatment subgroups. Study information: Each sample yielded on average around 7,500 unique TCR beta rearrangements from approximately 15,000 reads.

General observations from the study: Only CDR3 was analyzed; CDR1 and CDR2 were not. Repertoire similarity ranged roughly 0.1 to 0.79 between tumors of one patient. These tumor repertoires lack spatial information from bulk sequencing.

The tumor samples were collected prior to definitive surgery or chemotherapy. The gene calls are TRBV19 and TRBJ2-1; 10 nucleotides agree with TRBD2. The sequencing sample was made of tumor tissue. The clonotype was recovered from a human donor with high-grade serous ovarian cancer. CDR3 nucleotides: TGTGCCGCAACTAGCGGGGTTAATGAGCAGTTCTTC. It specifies CAATSGVNEQFF.